The 6 T cell receptor beta chains below all came from one sample that was sequenced in a study of identical twins. MiXCR, run by TCRdb on the 5' RACE reads, gives a single entry per CDR3 protein. The data show hundreds of thousands of distinct CDR3 sequences, over 8.5% seen once. The same data also went into a second study, on yellow fever vaccine responses in identical twins.

Sequenced: PBMCs. The receptors shown here come from a woman aged 18 to 35 in good health.

The V gene is TRBV12-3 or TRBV12-4, the J gene TRBJ2-3; 12 nucleotides match TRBD2. V was clipped by 1 base and J by 8 bases; unmatched bases: 10. There are 17 residues in the CDR3. The CDR3 sequence is CASSLGTTSGGLGTQYF. CDR3 nucleotides: TGTGCCAGCAGTTTAGGCACGACTAGCGGGGGATTAGGTACGCAGTATTTT.

The chain links TRBV28 to TRBJ2-7, with 11 bases aligning to TRBD2. V lost 5 bases, J lost 2 bases, and 8 bases stayed unmatched. Germline V gene data show CDR1 as MDHEN and CDR2 as SYDVKM. CDR3 length equals 16 residues. The CDR3 reads CASSPEVAGGPYEQYF. CDR3 coding DNA: TGTGCCAGCAGTCCAGAGGTAGCGGGAGGGCCCTACGAGCAGTACTTC.

V and J are TRBV3-1 and TRBJ2-1; 11 nucleotides match TRBD2. J gave up 8 bases and V 10 bases, and 19 bases lay outside the gene matches. This CDR3 contains 17 residues. Germline values: CDR1 LGHDT, CDR2 YNNKEL (reference sequence). In nucleotides, the CDR3 is TGTGCCACCACCCAAGGCCTACTAGCGGGAGTTCCGGATGAGCAGTTCTTC. Protein product: CATTQGLLAGVPDEQFF.

This clonotype was detected only a few times. This rearrangement joins TRBV7-2 to TRBJ1-1; TRBD1 aligns across 10 bases. The V gene end was trimmed by 5 bases and the J gene end by 6 bases; junction bases not matched to a gene: 6. The germline CDR1 and CDR2 sequences are SGHTA and FQGNSA. The CDR3 totals 14 residues. The CDR3 sequence is CASSIDRGQPEAFF. The CDR3 DNA reads TGTGCCAGCAGCATTGACAGGGGGCAACCTGAAGCTTTCTTT.

The chain uses TRBV5-1 and TRBJ2-3; 7 positions agree with TRBD1. This CDR3 region has 17 residues. Germline trimming cut 4 bases from V and 2 bases from J; bases unmatched to any gene: 13. CDR1 and CDR2 (germline): SGHRS, YFSETQ. The DNA for the CDR3 is TGCGCCAGCAGCCACGCCGCGAGGGACAGTTACACAGATACGCAGTATTTT. It is translated as CASSHAARDSYTDTQYF.

In its sample, this clonotype was seen a few times. V is TRBV15 and J is TRBJ2-7; possibly TRBD1 for D (6 bases). V was cut by 0 bases and J by 7 bases, with 16 bases left in between. Germline lookup yields CDR1 LNHNV and CDR2 YYDKDF (reference sequence). The CDR3 contains 15 residues. The CDR3 nucleotides read TGTGCCACCAGCAGAGATCTAGTTACAGGGTGGGAGCAGTACTTC. Its translation: CATSRDLVTGWEQYF.